The rows below give T cell receptor beta chains drawn from one sample of a study of blood T cells in healthy people across ages. One entry per CDR3 protein, called by TCRdb with MiXCR from the 5' RACE reads. The sample yields about 800,000 distinct CDR3 sequences, nearly 60% seen once. Sequenced material: blood. The receptors here all came from a young man in good health. The CDR3 runs from the conserved cysteine through the conserved F or W. D genes are given only for firm matches. The size of a clone is reported for some rows only, either as once, few or many, or as a class for expanded clones.

D | J | size | V | DNA | CDR3
- | TRBJ2-3 | - | TRBV6-5 | TGTGCCAGCAGTTACCCTTCAGGGGGGGGAGTAAGTACAGATACGCAGTATTTT | CASSYPSGGGVSTDTQYF
- | TRBJ2-4 | few | TRBV5-1 | TGCGCCAGCAGCTTGTCGGGGACTAAAAACATTCAGTACTTC | CASSLSGTKNIQYF
- | TRBJ2-1 | few | TRBV5-1 | TGCGCCAGCAGCCCCCACAAAAACCACAGGGCTGAGCAGTTCTTC | CASSPHKNHRAEQFF
- | TRBJ1-1 | - | TRBV6-1 | TGTGCCAGCAGTGCCACAGGGAGGGGGTCTAAAGCGAACACTGAAGCTTTCTTT | CASSATGRGSKANTEAFF
- | TRBJ2-6 | - | TRBV7-2 | TGTGCCAGCAGCCGAAAATGGGACTCTGGGGCCAACGTCCTGACTTTC | CASSRKWDSGANVLTF
- | TRBJ1-1 | - | TRBV10-3 | TGTGCCACCATTCAACAGGGAGAAGCTTTCTTT | CATIQQGEAFF
- | TRBJ2-1 | - | TRBV4-2 | TGTGCCAGCAGCCAAGAAATGGCCCCTACAATTAAGCAGTTCTTC | CASSQEMAPTIKQFF
- | TRBJ1-2 | - | TRBV12-3/TRBV12-4 | TGTGCCAGCAGCACCCGCGGCGGATTCTATGGCTACACCTTC | CASSTRGGFYGYTF
TRBD1 | TRBJ2-3 | - | TRBV5-1 | TGCGCCAGCAGCTTGGGGACAGGGGGCTACACAGATACGCAGTATTTT | CASSLGTGGYTDTQYF
- | TRBJ2-1 | - | TRBV28 | TGTGCCAGCACCTGGGAGACGTTCAATTACAATGAGCAGTTCTTC | CASTWETFNYNEQFF
- | TRBJ1-2 | few | TRBV11-2 | TGTGCCAGCAGCTTAGGCGCCACTACATATGGCTACACCTTC | CASSLGATTYGYTF
- | TRBJ2-5 | - | TRBV7-2 | TGTGCCAGCAGCTTTAAGCCCGCAAGAGATGAGCAGTACTTC | CASSFKPARDEQYF
TRBD2 | TRBJ2-7 | - | TRBV12-3/TRBV12-4 | TGTGCCAGCAGTTCCTCTAGCGGGAGTTTCTACGAGCAGTACTTC | CASSSSSGSFYEQYF
TRBD2 | TRBJ2-3 | - | TRBV7-2 | TGTGCCAGCAGCTGGACCGGGACTAGCGGATCCGGAGATACGCAGTATTTT | CASSWTGTSGSGDTQYF
- | TRBJ2-7 | - | TRBV10-3 | TGTGCCATCAGTGATACGGGGACCAACTACGAGCAGTACTTC | CAISDTGTNYEQYF
- | TRBJ2-3 | once | TRBV12-3/TRBV12-4 | TGTGCCAGCATACTGGCGGCGGCAGATACGCAGTATTTT | CASILAAADTQYF
- | TRBJ1-4 | - | TRBV30 | TGTGCCTGGAGTTCCGGGTTTAATGAAAAACTGTTTTTT | CAWSSGFNEKLFF
- | TRBJ2-5 | few | TRBV29-1 | TGCAGCGTTGTGATTCGGGCCGGAGAGACCCAGTACTTC | CSVVIRAGETQYF
- | TRBJ1-4 | few | TRBV6-6 | TGTGCCAGCAGTTGGACGTCGGGTGAAAAACTGTTTTTT | CASSWTSGEKLFF
- | TRBJ1-5 | - | TRBV9 | TGTGCCAGCAGCGTAGGGACAAATAGCAATCAGCCCCAGCATTTT | CASSVGTNSNQPQHF
TRBD2 | TRBJ2-1 | - | TRBV5-5 | TGTGCCAGCAGCTTGCAGGGGACTAGCCAGTTCTTC | CASSLQGTSQFF
TRBD2 | TRBJ2-7 | few | TRBV12-3/TRBV12-4 | TGTGCCAGCAGTTTTGGACTAGACTACGAGCAGTACTTC | CASSFGLDYEQYF
- | TRBJ1-2 | - | TRBV7-2 | TGTGCCAGCAGTACCGCGAGGACAGCTAACTATGGCTACACCTTC | CASSTARTANYGYTF